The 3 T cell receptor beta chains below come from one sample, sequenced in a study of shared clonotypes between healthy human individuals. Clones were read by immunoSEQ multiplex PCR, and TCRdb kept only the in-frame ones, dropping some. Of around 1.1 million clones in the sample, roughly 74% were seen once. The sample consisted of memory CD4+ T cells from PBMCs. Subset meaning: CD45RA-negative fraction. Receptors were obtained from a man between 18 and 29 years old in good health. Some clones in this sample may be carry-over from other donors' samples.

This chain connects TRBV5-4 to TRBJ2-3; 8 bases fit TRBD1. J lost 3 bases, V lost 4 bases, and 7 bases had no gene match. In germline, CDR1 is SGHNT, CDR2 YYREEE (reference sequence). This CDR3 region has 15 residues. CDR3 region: CASSPAGGGTDTQYF. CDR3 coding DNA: TGTGCCAGCAGCCCGGCAGGGGGCGGGACAGATACGCAGTATTTT. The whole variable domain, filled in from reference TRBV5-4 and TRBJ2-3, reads ETGVTQSPTHLIKTRGQQVTLRCSSQSGHNTVSWYQQALGQGPQFIFQYYREEENGRGNFPPRFSGLQFPNYSSELNVNALELDDSALYLCASSPAGGGTDTQYFGPGTRLTVL.

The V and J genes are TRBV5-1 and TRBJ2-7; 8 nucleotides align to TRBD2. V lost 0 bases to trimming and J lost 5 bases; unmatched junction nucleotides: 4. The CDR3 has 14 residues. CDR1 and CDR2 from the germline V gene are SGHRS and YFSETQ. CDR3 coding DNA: TGCGCCAGCAGCTTGGTCGGGAGGGCCGACGAGCAGTACTTC. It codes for CASSLVGRADEQYF.

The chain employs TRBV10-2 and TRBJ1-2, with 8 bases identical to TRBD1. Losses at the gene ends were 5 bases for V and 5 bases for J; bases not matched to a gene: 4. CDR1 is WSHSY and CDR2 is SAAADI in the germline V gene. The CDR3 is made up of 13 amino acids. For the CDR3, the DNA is TGCGCCAGCAGTAAGGACAGGGTATATGGCTACACCTTC. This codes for CASSKDRVYGYTF.